In this sample, the clone carrying this TCR beta chain turned up many times. Unique molecular identifiers featured in how the TCRbeta library was prepared. MiXCR was run by TCRdb on the PCR reads, yielding one entry per CDR3 protein. In the table there are some 72,000 distinct CDR3 sequences, about 7% of which are singletons. This sample was taken from a study of T-cell reconstitution after alpha-beta-depleted transplantation in children. This CDR3 is built from 17 residues. The V gene's germline CDR1 is LGHNA and CDR2 YNFKEQ. Trimming pared 0 bases from V and 0 bases from J, leaving 11 bases between.

The TCR sequence derives from a human donor who donated a stem cell graft to a child with acute lymphoblastic leukemia. The starting material was PBMCs from the stem cell graft donor, obtained from the stem cell graft. The V gene is TRBV4-2, the J gene TRBJ2-2; D remains ambiguous. The DNA of the CDR3 is TGTGCCAGCAGCCAAGATTGGGCGGCTTCGAACACCGGGGAGCTGTTTTTT. It translates to CASSQDWAASNTGELFF.